These T cell receptor beta chains were read from a single sample in a study of blood T cell repertoires in COVID-19. Assay: immunoSEQ multiplex PCR; the TCRdb copy retains only in-frame clones and omits some. The sample records over 200,000 clones, 75% to 90% being singletons. Sequenced sample: peripheral blood. The origin of the receptors is a human donor in a cohort sampled during active COVID-19. Each CDR3 is given without its conserved first and last residue. The D gene is left open where the match is weak.

D	J	V	CDR3
TRBD2	TRBJ2-7	TRBV9	ASSRSGRYEQY
TRBD1	TRBJ1-2	TRBV6-5	ASRPDRVPGYT
NA	TRBJ2-6	TRBV18	ASSPQVPSGANVLT
TRBD1	TRBJ1-2	TRBV6-5	ASSLRDREGYGYT
TRBD1	TRBJ1-5	TRBV12-3/TRBV12-4	ASDRGPNQPQH
TRBD2	TRBJ2-3	TRBV4-3	ASSQGGGTSGRDTQY
TRBD1	TRBJ2-2	TRBV5-4	ASSSGTGVTGELF
TRBD1	TRBJ1-2	TRBV9	ASSVTDRAIYGYT
TRBD2	TRBJ2-1	TRBV28	ASSYRGAGGPNEQF
NA	TRBJ1-4	TRBV27	ASSYRDPTNEKLF
NA	TRBJ1-2	TRBV5-1	ASSATGSGTSNYGYT
TRBD1	TRBJ1-2	TRBV4-2	ASSPPNDRGHGYT
TRBD2	TRBJ2-5	TRBV3-1/TRBV3-2	ASSQDQAGWEETQY
TRBD1	TRBJ2-2	TRBV27	ASSLQGALFGGELF
NA	TRBJ1-1	TRBV6-6	ASIRDTTEAF
TRBD1	TRBJ2-7	TRBV5-6	ASSLAGTGLPYEQY
TRBD2	TRBJ2-1	TRBV5-6	ASSLRTSGRTEQF
TRBD1	TRBJ1-2	TRBV10-3	AISTGGANYGYT
NA	TRBJ2-5	TRBV3-1/TRBV3-2	ASSQVGGFTQY
TRBD2	TRBJ2-1	TRBV30	AWTLTSGRPSYNEQF
TRBD2	TRBJ2-7	TRBV7-2	ASSLSSSGRPYEQY
NA	TRBJ1-2	TRBV6-5	ASSYSPREGYT
NA	TRBJ1-2	TRBV30	AWSRAGAKNYGYT
NA	TRBJ1-2	TRBV11-2	ASSLPTGRDNYGYT
NA	TRBJ2-7	TRBV3-1/TRBV3-2	ASSQVFSAYEQY
TRBD1	TRBJ1-2	TRBV6-6	ASSRTGGRGYT
TRBD2	TRBJ2-1	TRBV5-1	ASSLALAGGNKF
TRBD1	TRBJ1-3	TRBV5-1	ASSLEGGENTIY
TRBD1	TRBJ2-7	TRBV24-1	ATSDPRDRTYEQY
NA	TRBJ1-1	TRBV11-2	ASSPDRLNTEAF
NA	TRBJ1-5	TRBV30	AWSVGRVAVSSNQPQH
NA	TRBJ1-3	TRBV9	ASSVDGSRGAGNTIY
NA	TRBJ2-1	TRBV9	ASSVVPSRPNEQF
NA	TRBJ1-5	TRBV7-8	ASSLALGVGQPQH
NA	TRBJ2-3	TRBV6-5	ASSYGGLGDTQY
NA	TRBJ1-4	TRBV28	ASSSNPPGHTNEKLF
NA	TRBJ2-4	TRBV4-3	ASSQGVQGAAAKNIQY
NA	TRBJ1-2	TRBV5-4	ASSRQNYGYT
NA	TRBJ2-5	TRBV6-5	ASIPGSKQETQY
TRBD2	TRBJ2-1	TRBV4-3	ASSQDLSGRDLVHEQF
NA	TRBJ2-2	TRBV28	ATHRRTNTGELF
NA	TRBJ2-7	TRBV7-2	ASSLNPLGTYEQY
TRBD1	TRBJ2-5	TRBV11-3	ASSTRGGAETQY
TRBD2	TRBJ2-6	TRBV2	ASSARHRGVGANVLT
NA	TRBJ2-7	TRBV6-5	ASSYRGYEQY
NA	TRBJ2-5	TRBV7-2	ASSPTGSRGETQY
TRBD2	TRBJ2-7	TRBV2	ASNPRPTSGGVPSYEQY